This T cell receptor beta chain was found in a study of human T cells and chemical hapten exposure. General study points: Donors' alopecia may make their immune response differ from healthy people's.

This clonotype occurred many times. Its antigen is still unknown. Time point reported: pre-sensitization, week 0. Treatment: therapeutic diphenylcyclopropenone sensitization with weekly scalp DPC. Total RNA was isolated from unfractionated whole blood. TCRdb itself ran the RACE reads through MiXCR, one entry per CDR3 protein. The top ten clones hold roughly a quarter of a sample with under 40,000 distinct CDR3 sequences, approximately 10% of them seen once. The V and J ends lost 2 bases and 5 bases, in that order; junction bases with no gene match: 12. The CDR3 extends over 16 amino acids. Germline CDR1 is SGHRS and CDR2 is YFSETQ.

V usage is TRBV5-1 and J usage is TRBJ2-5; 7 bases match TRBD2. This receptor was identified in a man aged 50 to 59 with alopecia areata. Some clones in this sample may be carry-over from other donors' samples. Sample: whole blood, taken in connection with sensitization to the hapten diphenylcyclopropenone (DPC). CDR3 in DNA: TGCGCCAGCAGCTTTCAGTCTAGCGGAGCGACGGAGACCCAGTACTTC. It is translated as CASSFQSSGATETQYF.